This T cell receptor (beta chain) was found in a study of blood T cell repertoires in COVID-19. Clones were sequenced by immunoSEQ multiplex PCR, and TCRdb holds only the in-frame ones, with some missing. The table shows 220,000 or so clones, with approximately 84% occurring only once. The source of this sequence is a woman aged 30 to 39 who had recovered from COVID-19. Sequencing was carried out using peripheral blood.

The CDR3 sequence: CASSDHRGTTGELFF. Here the CDR3 DNA reads TGTGCCAGCAGTGACCACAGGGGCACCACCGGGGAGCTGTTTTTT. The chain joins TRBV6-4 to TRBJ2-2, with 7 bases fitting TRBD1. After removal of 2 bases from V and 4 bases from J, the junction contained 4 bases not matched to a gene. Germline-derived CDR1 and CDR2 are MRHNA and SNTAGT. The CDR3 sequence is 15 residues long.